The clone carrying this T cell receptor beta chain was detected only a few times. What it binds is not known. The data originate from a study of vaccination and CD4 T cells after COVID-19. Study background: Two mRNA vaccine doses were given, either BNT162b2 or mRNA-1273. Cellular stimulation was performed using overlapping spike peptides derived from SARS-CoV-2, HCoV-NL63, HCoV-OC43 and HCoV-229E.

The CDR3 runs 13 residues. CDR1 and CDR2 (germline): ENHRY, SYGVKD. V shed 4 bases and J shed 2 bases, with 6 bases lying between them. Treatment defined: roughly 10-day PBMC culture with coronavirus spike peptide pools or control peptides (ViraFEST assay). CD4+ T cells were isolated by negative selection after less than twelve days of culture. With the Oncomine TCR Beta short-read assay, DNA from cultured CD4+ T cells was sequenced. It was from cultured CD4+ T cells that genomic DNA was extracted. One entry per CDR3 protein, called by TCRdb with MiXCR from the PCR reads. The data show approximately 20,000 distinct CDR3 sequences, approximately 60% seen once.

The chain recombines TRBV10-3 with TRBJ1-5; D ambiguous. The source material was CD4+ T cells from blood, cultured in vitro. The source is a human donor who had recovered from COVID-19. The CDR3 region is CAISGTGNQPQHF. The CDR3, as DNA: TGTGCCATCAGTGGTACGGGCAATCAGCCCCAGCATTTT.